Following are 3 T cell receptor beta chains from one sample sequenced in a study of blood T cell repertoires in COVID-19. The data were produced by immunoSEQ multiplex PCR, yet TCRdb's version contains in-frame clones alone and is incomplete. The sample includes approximately 220,000 clones, nearly 90% seen only once; the top ten take 3.5% to 4.5%. The sample comprised PBMCs or T cells enriched from blood (not recorded which). These receptor sequences come from a woman between 25 and 40 years old with acute COVID-19.

The chain carries TRBV19 and TRBJ1-3; unclear D gene. In germline, CDR1 is LNHDA, CDR2 SQIVND (reference sequence). V lost 3 bases, J lost 3 bases, and 9 bases lay in between. CDR3 length equals 14 residues. CDR3 nucleotide sequence: TGTGCCAGTAGTATTCCGGTCCTTGGAAACACCATATATTTT. Amino acids: CASSIPVLGNTIYF.

The rearrangement joins TRBV2 to TRBJ1-5; D might be TRBD1 (5 bases). The CDR3 consists of 15 residues. Trimming shortened V by 4 bases and J by 4 bases, and 14 bases separated the two germline ends. Germline V gene data show CDR1 as SNHLY and CDR2 as FYNNEI. CDR3 amino acids: CASSVEQGMNQPQHF. In nucleotides, the CDR3 is TGTGCCAGCAGTGTGGAGCAGGGCATGAATCAGCCCCAGCATTTT. Full variable domain (missing parts from reference TRBV2 and TRBJ1-5): EPEVTQTPSHQVTQMGQEVILRCVPISNHLYFYWYRQILGQKVEFLVSFYNNEISEKSEIFDDQFSVERPDGSNFTLKIRSTKLEDSAMYFCASSVEQGMNQPQHFGDGTRLSIL.

This clone was seen only once. The chain recombines TRBV6-5 with TRBJ2-7, with D perhaps TRBD1 (6 bases). The CDR3 sequence is 14 residues long. Trimming pared 6 bases from V and 3 bases from J, leaving 15 bases between. CDR1 is MNHEY, CDR2 SVGAGI, per germline. This CDR3 reads CASSLQGNLYEQYF. The CDR3 region has the DNA TGTGCCAGCAGCCTACAGGGAAACCTCTACGAGCAGTACTTC.